One and the same sample provided the 32 T cell receptor beta chains below, sequenced in a study of read filtering for tumor transcriptome and immune sequencing. From roughly 400 ng of RNA, a library with molecular barcoded alpha/delta and beta/gamma adaptors was made. TCRdb fed the reads into MiXCR, producing one record per CDR3 protein. The sample yields around 30,000 distinct CDR3 sequences, less than 20% seen once. The sequencing sample was made of a population of CD138-negative cells sorted from bone marrow. The receptors were gathered from a donor at least 40 years old with multiple myeloma.

By frequency in the sample, this clonotype is medium-sized. The rearrangement links TRBV29-1 to TRBJ2-1; weak D call: TRBD1 (5 bases). The CDR3 length is 11 residues. The germline gives CDR1 SQVTM, CDR2 ANQGSEA. V shed 7 bases and J shed 9 bases, with 13 bases lying between them. The CDR3 region has the DNA TGCAGCGCCGGATGGGGCCGTGAGCAGTTCTTC. It translates to CSAGWGREQFF.

To note about this clonotype: One junction end disagrees with the germline gene, perhaps due to a read error. The chain combines TRBV29-1 with TRBJ2-5; TRBD1 aligns across 10 bases. This CDR3 is built from 16 residues. Germline V gene data show CDR1 as SQVTM and CDR2 as ANQGSEA. The CDR3 region has the DNA TGCAGCGTTGGAGGTACCGGGACAGGGGACGGAGAGATCCAGTACTTC. Its protein product is CSVGGTGTGDGEIQYF.

The chain employs TRBV18 and TRBJ2-6, with a tentative D call TRBD1 (5 bases). Per the germline V gene, CDR1 is KGHSH and CDR2 is LQKENI. There are 18 residues in the CDR3. Trimming cost V 0 bases and J 2 bases, with 14 bases left between them. The CDR3 is CASSPPGADWAGANVLTF. The CDR3 DNA reads as TGTGCCAGCTCACCACCAGGGGCGGATTGGGCTGGGGCCAACGTCCTGACTTTC.

This clonotype has a count of ten or more. The V and J genes are TRBV27 and TRBJ2-5; TRBD2 might be the D (6 bases). The CDR3 extends over 15 amino acids. Germline values: CDR1 MNHEY, CDR2 SMNVEV (reference sequence). V lost 6 bases and J lost 5, with 19 bases in between. The CDR3 here is CASRGSSGVWETQYF. The CDR3 DNA follows: TGTGCCAGCAGGGGCAGTAGCGGAGTCTGGGAGACCCAGTACTTC.

On this clonotype: The junction and the germline gene differ at one end; a read error may be behind it. This chain uses TRBV12-3 or TRBV12-4 with TRBJ2-1; TRBD2 matches 8 bases. This CDR3 has 17 residues. In DNA form, the CDR3 reads TGTCCCAGCAGTTTAGAGGGAGCGGGGGTATTCTACAATGAGCAGTTCTTC. Translating gives CPSSLEGAGVFYNEQFF.

This clonotype showed up many times. The chain combines TRBV29-1 with TRBJ2-2; TRBD2 matches at 14 bases. Trimming took 6 bases from V and 4 from J; bases not matched to a gene: 10. Germline V gene sequence: CDR1 SQVTM, CDR2 ANQGSEA. This CDR3 region has 17 residues. CDR3 in DNA: TGCAGCGTGGAGGGGACTAGCGGGAGTTCGGGCACCGGGGAGCTGTTTTTT. This encodes CSVEGTSGSSGTGELFF.

This clonotype appeared many times. This sequence joins TRBV5-4 and TRBJ2-1; maybe TRBD2 (7 bases). The CDR3 runs to 16 residues. Trimming removed 2 bases from V and 0 bases from J, with 12 bases in between. The germline V gene encodes CDR1 SGHNT and CDR2 YYREEE (reference sequence). CDR3 loop: CASSFGGPSSYNEQFF. The CDR3 DNA follows: TGTGCCAGCAGCTTCGGGGGGCCGAGCTCCTACAATGAGCAGTTCTTC.

This clonotype was recorded at least ten times. This chain connects TRBV5-1 to TRBJ1-1; TRBD1 matches at 10 bases. The CDR3 length is 15 residues. Trimming took 0 bases from V and 5 from J; bases not matched to a gene: 4. CDR1 is SGHRS and CDR2 is YFSETQ in the germline V gene. The CDR3 loop is CASSLGGTGATEAFF. As DNA, the CDR3 is TGCGCCAGCAGCTTGGGGGGGACAGGGGCTACTGAAGCTTTCTTT.

This clonotype ranks as medium-sized. This chain joins TRBV6-5 and TRBJ2-1, with 7 positions matching TRBD1. Unmatched junction bases numbered 9, after V lost 7 bases and J lost 6 bases. CDR3 length equals 14 residues. CDR1 is MNHEY and CDR2 is SVGAGI in the germline V gene. CDR3 coding DNA: TGTGCCAGCACCTCCGAGACAGGGACCAATGAGCAGTTCTTC. Translated: CASTSETGTNEQFF.

This clonotype came up many times. The J gene is TRBJ1-1, the V gene TRBV29-1; no clear D gene. CDR3 size: 12 residues. Trimming took off 4 bases at V and 0 bases at J, with 6 bases between the two ends. The germline V gene encodes CDR1 SQVTM and CDR2 ANQGSEA. CDR3 in amino acids: CSVVGMNTEAFF. The CDR3 DNA reads as TGCAGCGTTGTGGGTATGAACACTGAAGCTTTCTTT.

This clonotype has ten or more counts. No conserved phenylalanine or tryptophan ends this CDR3, so it is likely a read error. The DNA is left out, because the CDR3 cannot be placed on it with certainty; the CDR3 is given as TCRdb lists it. The chain combines TRBV5-1 with TRBJ1-1; no DNA check was done on the table's D call, TRBD1. CDR1 is SGHRS, CDR2 YFSETQ, per germline. From its first to its last residue, the CDR3 has 9 amino acids. The CDR3 region is CASSLACGR.

Many counts were recorded for this clonotype. This chain connects TRBV28 to TRBJ2-7; D is perhaps TRBD2 (6 bases). V lost 3 bases, J lost 1 base, and 16 bases lay in between. CDR3 length equals 16 residues. CDR1 is MDHEN and CDR2 is SYDVKM in the germline V gene. Here the CDR3 DNA reads TGTGCCAGCAGTTTTGGGGAGCGGGTTGTTTCCTACGAGCAGTACTTC. Translation gives CASSFGERVVSYEQYF.

Of note for this clonotype: A read error may explain this, as a much larger clone is one base away. The rearrangement joins TRBV12-3 or TRBV12-4 to TRBJ1-5; no clear D. CDR3 length: 14 residues. The V gene lost 6 bases and the J gene lost 5 bases, with 14 bases spanning the gap. The CDR3 DNA follows: TGTGCCAGCAGCCTAACGGCTGTGTATCAGCCCCAGCATTTT. This sequence encodes CASSLTAVYQPQHF.

This clonotype was seen a single time. A much larger clone differs from this one at a single base, so this may be a read error. The rearrangement joins TRBV20-1 to TRBJ1-2, with 12 bases identical to TRBD1. The CDR3 is 16 amino acids. The germline gives CDR1 DFQATT, CDR2 SNEGSKA (reference sequence). The CDR3 DNA reads TGCAGTGCTAGAGAGCGGGACAGGGACAGGGGGCTAGGCTACAGCTTC. This translates into CSARERDRDRGLGYSF.

The table lists this clonotype with many counts. The V gene is TRBV28, the J gene TRBJ2-4; 13 bases are a match to TRBD2. CDR3 length: 20 amino acids. Germline V lookup: CDR1 MDHEN, CDR2 SYDVKM. V lost 3 bases, J lost 2 bases, and 13 bases stayed unmatched. The CDR3 reads CASSLSRRLAGGFSKNIQYF. CDR3 in DNA: TGTGCCAGCAGTTTGTCCCGTCGACTAGCGGGGGGTTTTTCCAAAAACATTCAGTACTTC.

This clonotype came up a few times. V usage is TRBV7-9 and J usage is TRBJ1-5; a possible D gene is TRBD1 (5 bases). V was clipped by 2 bases and J by 9 bases, with 11 bases between them. The CDR3 contains 13 residues. Germline CDR1 is SEHNR and CDR2 is FQNEAQ (reference sequence). The CDR3 is CASSLRGSGPQHF. The CDR3 DNA follows: TGTGCCAGCAGCTTAAGGGGCTCCGGGCCCCAGCATTTT.

This clonotype was picked up many times. V and J are TRBV7-2 and TRBJ2-3; TRBD2 aligns across 9 bases. The germline gives CDR1 SGHTA, CDR2 FQGNSA. There are 15 residues in the CDR3. The J segment lost 6 bases and the V segment lost 5 bases, leaving 9 bases of the junction unmatched. The CDR3 here is CASSGAGGRVDTQYF. CDR3 DNA: TGTGCCAGCAGCGGAGCGGGGGGCAGGGTGGATACGCAGTATTTT.

Note on this clonotype: Since a much larger clone is just one base distant, this may be a read error. The V call is TRBV19, the J call TRBJ2-5, with TRBD1 identical over 9 bases. The CDR3 length is 15 residues. Per germline, CDR1 LNHDA and CDR2 SQIVND (reference sequence). The V and J ends lost 3 bases and 5 bases, in that order; junction bases with no gene match: 7. The DNA for the CDR3 is TGTGCCAGTAGTATGAGACAGGGGGAAAGTGAGACCCAGTACTTC. It specifies CASSMRQGESETQYF.

Points on this clonotype: Its ends do not fully match the called genes, so a read error is possible. The V gene is TRBV11-2, the J gene TRBJ2-1; D remains unclear. This CDR3 comprises 13 residues. CDR1 and CDR2 (germline): SGHAT, FQNNGV. The CDR3 sequence is CASCLSPGIEQFF. The CDR3 DNA sequence: TGTGCCAGCTGCTTAAGTCCAGGTATTGAGCAGTTCTTC.

This clonotype was picked up many times. This chain joins TRBV28 and TRBJ2-7; maybe TRBD2 (6 bases). Germline V gene data show CDR1 as MDHEN and CDR2 as SYDVKM. V dropped 8 bases and J dropped 0 bases, with 14 bases sitting between them. This CDR3 comprises 14 residues. CDR3 bases: TGTGCCAGCCAGCGGCGGGGTAGCTCCTACGAGCAGTACTTC. Its translation is CASQRRGSSYEQYF.

The sample holds many counts of this clonotype. The CDR3 here is CASSQGTRDGYTF. The DNA for the CDR3 is TGTGCCAGCAGCCAAGGTACCAGAGATGGCTACACCTTC. V and J are TRBV3-1 and TRBJ1-2; no clear D. This CDR3 contains 13 residues. The germline CDR1 and CDR2 sequences are LGHDT and YNNKEL (reference sequence). The V end lost 1 base, the J end lost 6 bases, and 9 bases lay between the germline ends.

This clonotype was detected many times. This chain joins TRBV7-9 and TRBJ1-6; 7 nucleotides match TRBD1. Trimming cost V 1 base and J 9 bases; bases outside gene matches: 6. The CDR3 has 15 amino acids. From germline, CDR1 is SEHNR and CDR2 FQNEAQ (reference sequence). The CDR3 protein is CASSLDTGAGSPLHF. CDR3 nucleotide sequence: TGTGCCAGCAGCTTAGATACAGGGGCCGGTTCACCCCTCCACTTT. Looking up the rest from reference TRBV7-9 and TRBJ1-6 gives the full variable domain: DTGVSQNPRHKITKRGQNVTFRCDPISEHNRLYWYRQTLGQGPEFLTYFQNEAQLEKSRLLSDRFSAERPKGSFSTLEIQRTEQGDSAMYLCASSLDTGAGSPLHFGNGTRLTVT.

This chain's CDR3 is CASHGGAGETQYF. As DNA, the CDR3 is TGTGCCAGCCACGGGGGAGCCGGAGAGACCCAGTACTTC. The chain employs TRBV5-4 and TRBJ2-5; D perhaps matches TRBD2 (6 bases). The V end lost 7 bases, the J end lost 4 bases, and 14 bases lay between the germline ends. The CDR3 length is 13 residues. Per the germline V gene, CDR1 is SGHNT and CDR2 is YYREEE (reference sequence).

This clonotype was detected many times. The gene calls are TRBV5-4 and TRBJ2-6; no definite D call. Looked up from germline, CDR1 is SGHNT and CDR2 is YYREEE (reference sequence). With 3 bases removed from V and 0 bases from J, the gap between germline ends came to 4 bases. CDR3 length: 14 amino acids. CDR3 region: CASSSDSGANVLTF. CDR3 DNA sequence: TGTGCCAGCAGCTCCGACTCTGGGGCCAACGTCCTGACTTTC. The full variable domain, in which reference TRBV5-4 and TRBJ2-6 provide the parts outside the CDR3, is ETGVTQSPTHLIKTRGQQVTLRCSSQSGHNTVSWYQQALGQGPQFIFQYYREEENGRGNFPPRFSGLQFPNYSSELNVNALELDDSALYLCASSSDSGANVLTFGAGSRLTVL.

In regard to this clonotype: An end of the junction does not agree with germline; a read error may underlie this. The rearrangement links TRBV29-1 to TRBJ2-5; 8 nucleotides agree with TRBD1. Germline V CDR1 and CDR2: SQVTM, ANQGSEA. CDR3 length: 13 amino acids. The CDR3 DNA reads as TGCAGCGTCAAACGGGACAGGTGGGAGACCCAGTATTTC. Its translation: CSVKRDRWETQYF.

In the case of this clonotype: One end of the junction does not line up with germline, which may come from a read error. For the CDR3, the DNA is TGCAGGGCCGGGGCCAATGAGCAATTCTTC. It is translated as CRAGANEQFF. J is TRBJ2-1 and V is TRBV29-1; D tentatively fits TRBD1 or TRBD2 (5 bases each). The CDR3 sequence is 10 residues long. CDR1 is SQVTM, CDR2 ANQGSEA, per germline.

Within the sample, this clonotype is medium-sized (0.01 to 0.1%). The V gene is TRBV7-2, the J gene TRBJ2-1; TRBD1 aligns across 10 bases. CDR1 SGHTA and CDR2 FQGNSA come from the germline V gene. With V trimmed by 1 base and J by 4 bases, 19 bases remained unmatched. The CDR3 loop spans 21 amino acids. The CDR3 is CASSLGRDRGVFKPGYNEQFF. Written as DNA, the CDR3 is TGTGCCAGCAGCTTAGGTCGGGACAGGGGAGTTTTTAAACCTGGGTACAATGAGCAGTTCTTC.

This clonotype was seen repeatedly, ten times or more. This rearrangement joins TRBV20-1 to TRBJ2-5; either TRBD1 or TRBD2 may supply D (5 bases each). The CDR3 consists of 13 residues. Germline V gene lookup returns CDR1 DFQATT and CDR2 SNEGSKA (reference sequence). The V end was cut by 6 bases, the J end by 2 bases, with 13 bases between. The CDR3 DNA reads as TGCAGTGCGGCCGGGACCTGGCAAGAGACCCAGTACTTC. Residues: CSAAGTWQETQYF.

The CDR3 is CASSIEGRNSYEQYF. The CDR3 nucleotides are TGTGCCAGCAGCATTGAGGGGCGGAACTCCTACGAGCAGTACTTC. This chain links TRBV9 with TRBJ2-7, with D perhaps matching TRBD1 or TRBD2 (5 bases each). Per germline, CDR1 SGDLS and CDR2 YYNGEE. CDR3 length equals 15 residues. V gave up 4 bases and J gave up 0 bases, with 14 bases separating them.

This clonotype was detected ten times or more. This sequence joins TRBV4-1 and TRBJ2-1, with TRBD2 identical over 8 bases. CDR1 is MGHRA and CDR2 is YSYEKL in the germline V gene. Trimming at V came to 5 bases and at J to 2 bases, leaving 8 bases not matched to a gene. This CDR3 contains 16 residues. CDR3 bases: TGCGCCAGCAGCACCCCAGCGGGAGTAACCTACAATGAGCAGTTCTTC. It yields the protein CASSTPAGVTYNEQFF.

This clonotype was seen repeatedly, ten times or more. The chain carries TRBV28 and TRBJ1-1; 7 bases map to TRBD1. This CDR3 has 14 amino acids. Germline V gene lookup returns CDR1 MDHEN and CDR2 SYDVKM. V shed 3 bases, J shed 4 bases, and the junction held 5 bases outside the gene matches. CDR3 bases: TGTGCCAGCAGTTTCTGGACAGGAGGCACTGAAGCTTTCTTT. Its translation is CASSFWTGGTEAFF.

This clonotype was seen ten or more times. The chain combines TRBV5-1 with TRBJ2-7, with D perhaps matching TRBD1 (6 bases). Germline V gene sequence: CDR1 SGHRS, CDR2 YFSETQ. CDR3 size: 16 residues. Trimming pared 0 bases from V and 0 bases from J, leaving 13 bases between. The CDR3 sequence is CASSLVRDIFSYEQYF. As DNA, the CDR3 is TGCGCCAGCAGCTTGGTCCGGGACATCTTCTCCTACGAGCAGTACTTC. The variable domain in full, with the rest retrieved from reference TRBV5-1 and TRBJ2-7, is KAGVTQTPRYLIKTRGQQVTLSCSPISGHRSVSWYQQTPGQGLQFLFEYFSETQRNKGNFPGRFSGRQFSNSRSEMNVSTLELGDSALYLCASSLVRDIFSYEQYFGPGTRLTVT.